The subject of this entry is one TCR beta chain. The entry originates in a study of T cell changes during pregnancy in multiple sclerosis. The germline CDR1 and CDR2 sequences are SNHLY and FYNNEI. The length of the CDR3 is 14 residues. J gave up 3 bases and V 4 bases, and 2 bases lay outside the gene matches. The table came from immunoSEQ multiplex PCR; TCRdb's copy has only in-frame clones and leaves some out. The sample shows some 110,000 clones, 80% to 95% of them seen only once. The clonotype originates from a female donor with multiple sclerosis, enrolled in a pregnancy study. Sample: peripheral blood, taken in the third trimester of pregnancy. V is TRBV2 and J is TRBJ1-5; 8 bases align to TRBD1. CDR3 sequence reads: CASSGQGLNQPQHF. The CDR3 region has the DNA TGTGCCAGCAGTGGACAGGGGCTCAATCAGCCCCAGCATTTT.